This T cell receptor (beta chain) was retrieved from a study of blood T cells in healthy people across ages. Per-sample yields of isolated PBMCs were at least 6 million. Germline CDR1 is MNHNY and CDR2 is SVGAGI (reference sequence). This CDR3 comprises 14 residues. V lost 8 bases to trimming and J lost 6 bases, with 19 bases between them. Through a sample-barcoded 5' primer and a J-beta primer mix, a second PCR was run for roughly 6 to 12 cycles. MiXCR, run by TCRdb on the 5' RACE reads, gives a single entry per CDR3 protein. The sample includes about 1.7 million distinct CDR3 sequences, under 30% of them seen just once.

The sequenced sample was blood. This receptor was identified in a woman aged 25 to 39 in good health. The chain recombines TRBV6-6 with TRBJ1-2, with D possibly TRBD1 on 6 matching bases. CDR3 sequence: CASGLLDRSHGYTF. CDR3 sequence (DNA): TGTGCCAGCGGGCTATTAGACAGGTCCCATGGCTACACCTTC.